These 26 T cell receptor beta chains originate from one sample sequenced in a study of blood T cell repertoires in COVID-19 (dated by TCRdb to the early 2020s). To prepare the library, the immunoSEQ multiplex PCR assay was applied. TCRdb took this table from immuneACCESS and kept in-frame rearrangements with V and J called. Such tables lack part of the clones; where checked against another copy, unresolved V genes explain under half of the gap, and the rest is unexplained. A total of around 150,000 clones appear in this sample, over 65% of them only once. Of the sample, roughly 17% falls within the top ten clones. The sample consisted of peripheral blood. Every receptor here comes from a man aged 50-59 years with acute or convalescent COVID-19.

The V gene is TRBV5-4, the J gene TRBJ2-5; 11 bases fit TRBD2. Germline CDR1 is SGHNT and CDR2 is YYREEE (reference sequence). V shed 4 bases and J 1 base; nucleotides not matched to a gene: 6. This CDR3 comprises 16 residues. CDR3 protein: CASSHLAGGLQETQYF. In nucleotides, the CDR3 is TGTGCCAGCAGCCATCTAGCGGGGGGACTCCAAGAGACCCAGTACTTC.

With regard to this clone: Other nucleotide sequences in the sample specify the same CDR3. The V and J genes are TRBV24-1 and TRBJ1-1; a possible D gene is TRBD1 (6 bases). CDR1 and CDR2 (germline): KGHDR, SFDVKD. The CDR3 totals 14 residues. Trimming stripped 4 bases from V and 4 bases from J, with 12 bases between. Here the CDR3 DNA reads TGTGCCACCAGTGACAGGGGCAGGGGCACTGAAGCTTTCTTT. Translated: CATSDRGRGTEAFF.

This chain links TRBV27 with TRBJ2-2; TRBD1 might be the D (5 bases). Germline V gives CDR1 MNHEY, CDR2 SMNVEV (reference sequence). Trimming removed 7 bases at V and 4 bases at J, with 16 bases between. The CDR3 loop spans 15 amino acids. CDR3 nucleotides: TGTGCCAGCAAAGGGGCAGGGTCGGGCACCGGGGAGCTGTTTTTT. Translating it yields CASKGAGSGTGELFF.

V gene TRBV30 combines with J gene TRBJ2-3; D may be TRBD2 (5 bases). Trimming pared 0 bases from V and 4 bases from J, leaving 11 bases between. There are 14 residues in the CDR3. Germline V lookup: CDR1 GTSNPN, CDR2 SVGIG (reference sequence). The CDR3 reads CAWSVRGFPDTQYF. CDR3 nucleotides: TGTGCCTGGAGTGTACGGGGTTTCCCAGATACGCAGTATTTT.

This chain uses TRBV6-1 with TRBJ2-1, with D unresolved. The germline V and J ends were trimmed by 1 base and 6 bases, with 13 bases remaining between them. Germline-derived CDR1 and CDR2 are MNHNS and SASEGT. The CDR3 is 15 amino acids. The DNA for the CDR3 is TGTGCCAGCAGTGAAGTTTGGGCAGGTATCAATGAGCAGTTCTTC. Residues: CASSEVWAGINEQFF.

V usage is TRBV7-9 and J usage is TRBJ2-6; D is unclear. The CDR3 sequence is 16 residues long. V was pared by 5 bases and J by 0 bases, with 11 bases between. Germline CDR1 reads SEHNR; CDR2 reads FQNEAQ (reference sequence). CDR3 region: CASSASLNSGANVLTF. The CDR3 DNA sequence: TGTGCCAGCAGCGCGTCCTTAAACTCTGGGGCCAACGTCCTGACTTTC.

The chain joins TRBV6-1 to TRBJ1-5, with 7 bases identical to TRBD1. The CDR3 is made up of 14 amino acids. CDR1 and CDR2 (germline): MNHNS, SASEGT. Trimming removed 0 bases from V and 7 bases from J; junction bases left unmatched: 3. For the CDR3, the DNA is TGTGCCAGCAGTGAAGCCCAGGGACAGCAGCCCCAGCATTTT. It is translated as CASSEAQGQQPQHF.

This sequence joins TRBV5-1 and TRBJ1-5; TRBD1 might be the D (5 bases). The CDR3 spans 14 residues. CDR1 is SGHRS and CDR2 is YFSETQ in the germline V gene. V lost 5 bases and J lost 4, with 13 bases in between. CDR3 in amino acids: CASREGPKNQPQHF. In DNA form, the CDR3 reads TGCGCCAGCAGGGAGGGGCCGAAGAATCAGCCCCAGCATTTT.

V gene TRBV25-1 combines with J gene TRBJ1-2; the D is unclear. The CDR3 is made up of 14 amino acids. CDR1 and CDR2 from the germline V gene are MGHDK and SYGVNS. Trimming left V 1 base short and J 2 bases short, with 8 bases between. CDR3 sequence (DNA): TGTGCCAGCAGTGAATCGGGGTGGAACTATGGCTACACCTTC. Residues: CASSESGWNYGYTF.

The V gene is TRBV27, the J gene TRBJ2-2; D ambiguous. The CDR3 has 16 residues. Germline lookup yields CDR1 MNHEY and CDR2 SMNVEV (reference sequence). V shed 0 bases and J shed 0 bases, with 8 bases lying between them. In nucleotides, the CDR3 is TGTGCCAGCAGTTTATCCGCAAGCGCGAACACCGGGGAGCTGTTTTTT. Translated: CASSLSASANTGELFF.

This clone has just a few counts. The J gene is TRBJ1-4, the V gene TRBV6-8; D gene ambiguous. V was shortened by 6 bases and J by 3 bases, with 20 bases between the two germline ends. The V gene's germline CDR1 is MNHGY and CDR2 SAAAGT. The CDR3 has 17 amino acids. The CDR3 loop is CASSHPHDTPANEKLFF. The CDR3 nucleotides read TGTGCCAGCAGCCATCCCCATGACACGCCCGCTAATGAAAAACTGTTTTTT.

The chain links TRBV21-1 to TRBJ2-5; no DNA check was done on the table's D call, TRBD1. TRBV21-1 is termed a pseudogene. This CDR3 contains 24 residues. CDR3 DNA: TGTGCCAGCAGCAACGCCGCCCGACAGGGAGGAGGCTACCACTACACGCCGGAACAAGAGACCCAGTACTTC. This sequence encodes CASSNAARQGGGYHYTPEQETQYF.

The genes are TRBV3-1 (or the pseudogene TRBV3-2) and TRBJ2-2, with TRBD2 matching over 7 bases. V lost 3 bases and J lost 7; bases outside the gene matches: 5. Germline V gives CDR1 LGHDT, CDR2 YNNKEL (reference sequence). The CDR3 has 14 amino acids. The CDR3: CASSHRLAGGELFF. The CDR3 nucleotides are TGTGCCAGCAGCCACAGACTAGCTGGCGGGGAGCTGTTTTTT.

The V gene is TRBV6-5, the J gene TRBJ1-1, with D possibly matching TRBD1 (5 bases). The V end was cut by 6 bases, the J end by 4 bases, with 18 bases between. The germline V gene encodes CDR1 MNHEY and CDR2 SVGAGI. The CDR3 runs 15 residues. The CDR3 is CASRTSGGGFTEAFF. CDR3 bases: TGTGCCAGCAGAACGTCCGGGGGAGGTTTCACTGAAGCTTTCTTT.

The chain uses TRBV10-3 and TRBJ2-4; 11 positions match TRBD1. Trimming at V came to 0 bases and at J to 3 bases, leaving 10 bases not matched to a gene. The CDR3 has 19 amino acids. Germline values: CDR1 ENHRY, CDR2 SYGVKD. This chain's CDR3 is CAISESGQGAEYGKNIQYF. Written as DNA, the CDR3 is TGTGCCATCAGTGAGTCTGGACAGGGGGCGGAATACGGCAAAAACATTCAGTACTTC.

CDR3 bases: TGTGCCAGCAGTCGACAGCCTTCCTTGAGCTCCTACAATGAGCAGTTCTTC. It translates to CASSRQPSLSSYNEQFF. The J gene is TRBJ2-1, the V gene TRBV2, with TRBD1 as a possible D gene (5 bases). CDR1 SNHLY and CDR2 FYNNEI come from the germline V gene. V shed 5 bases and J shed 0 bases, with 17 bases lying between them. This CDR3 is 17 amino acids long. Supplemented by reference TRBV2 and TRBJ2-1, the full variable domain reads EPEVTQTPSHQVTQMGQEVILRCVPISNHLYFYWYRQILGQKVEFLVSFYNNEISEKSEIFDDQFSVERPDGSNFTLKIRSTKLEDSAMYFCASSRQPSLSSYNEQFFGPGTRLTVL.

The chain carries TRBV7-2 and TRBJ2-3; 8 nucleotides line up with TRBD2. The CDR3 consists of 14 residues. Germline V gives CDR1 SGHTA, CDR2 FQGNSA. The V and J ends lost 4 bases and 4 bases, in that order; junction bases with no gene match: 4. The CDR3 bases are TGTGCCAGCAGCTCGGGGGGGCCCCCAGATACGCAGTATTTT. This sequence encodes CASSSGGPPDTQYF.

This chain uses TRBV15 with TRBJ1-1, with 9 bases aligning to TRBD1. J lost 1 base, V lost 0 bases, and 3 bases had no gene match. Germline CDR1 reads LNHNV; CDR2 reads YYDKDF (reference sequence). The CDR3 is made up of 16 amino acids. In DNA, the CDR3 is TGTGCCACCAGCAGAGATTTGGGACAGGGGAACACTGAAGCTTTCTTT. Protein: CATSRDLGQGNTEAFF.

This sequence joins TRBV11-2 and TRBJ1-2; the D gene is possibly TRBD1 (6 bases). Germline V CDR1 and CDR2: SGHAT, FQNNGV. V lost 5 bases to trimming and J lost 4 bases, with 8 bases between them. This CDR3 is built from 12 residues. As DNA, the CDR3 is TGTGCCAGCAGCGTGACAGGCTATGGCTACACCTTC. Its protein product is CASSVTGYGYTF.

V and J are TRBV6-5 and TRBJ2-2; 11 bases fit TRBD2. This CDR3 is 14 amino acids long. Germline-derived CDR1 and CDR2 are MNHEY and SVGAGI. V trimming: 6 bases; J trimming: 7 bases; junction bases outside the gene matches: 4. This CDR3 reads CASSWTSGYGELFF. CDR3 nucleotides: TGTGCCAGCAGCTGGACTAGCGGGTACGGGGAGCTGTTTTTT.

The chain joins TRBV24-1 to TRBJ1-1, with TRBD1 matching over 9 bases. V was pared by 7 bases and J by 1 base, with 3 bases of the junction left unmatched. Per germline, CDR1 KGHDR and CDR2 SFDVKD. The CDR3 is 14 residues long. In DNA, the CDR3 is TGTGCCACCAGGGGGACAGGGCGGAACACTGAAGCTTTCTTT. Protein product: CATRGTGRNTEAFF.

The chain combines TRBV27 with TRBJ1-1; TRBD1 aligns across 11 bases. The CDR3 loop spans 18 amino acids. Germline CDR1 reads MNHEY; CDR2 reads SMNVEV (reference sequence). J lost 5 bases, V lost 2 bases, and 13 bases had no gene match. The CDR3 spells CASSLRSLGQGERTEAFF. In nucleotides, the CDR3 is TGTGCCAGCAGTTTACGGTCCCTGGGACAGGGGGAAAGGACTGAAGCTTTCTTT.

This clone has only one observation. The chain recombines TRBV6-5 with TRBJ1-3, with D possibly matching TRBD1 (6 bases). This CDR3 has 15 residues. V lost 5 bases and J lost 5, with 16 bases in between. Per germline, CDR1 MNHEY and CDR2 SVGAGI. The CDR3 nucleotides are TGTGCCAGCAGTCCGAGGACAGCAACAAGAAACACCATATATTTT. Its protein is CASSPRTATRNTIYF.

V gene TRBV7-8 combines with J gene TRBJ2-1; 11 bases align to TRBD2. From germline, CDR1 is SGHVS and CDR2 FQNEAQ. The J segment lost 8 bases and the V segment lost 3 bases, leaving 9 bases of the junction unmatched. There are 16 residues in the CDR3. As DNA, the CDR3 is TGTGCCAGCAGCTTGGGGCTAGCGGGGGGTCAGGATGAGCAGTTCTTC. Translation gives CASSLGLAGGQDEQFF.

The genes are TRBV4-2 and TRBJ1-1; D is possibly TRBD1 (6 bases). The ends were cut back, 1 base at V and 5 bases at J, with 14 bases in the middle. CDR1 is LGHNA, CDR2 YNFKEQ, per germline. The CDR3 runs 15 residues. CDR3 sequence reads: CASSQVSGQGTEAFF. CDR3 bases: TGTGCCAGCAGCCAAGTCTCCGGGCAGGGGACTGAAGCTTTCTTT.

V gene TRBV27 combines with J gene TRBJ2-7; D might be TRBD2 (5 bases). This CDR3 region has 12 residues. The V end lost 2 bases, the J end lost 6 bases, and 8 bases lay between the germline ends. CDR1 and CDR2 (germline): MNHEY, SMNVEV (reference sequence). This CDR3 reads CASSLNGGEQYF. The CDR3 nucleotides are TGTGCCAGCAGTTTAAATGGAGGCGAGCAGTACTTC.